This entry is about one T cell receptor beta chain. After extraction with the RNeasy kit, roughly 0.45 to 1 ug of the RNA was reverse transcribed using random hexamers. TCRdb itself ran the immunoSEQ multiplex PCR reads through MiXCR, one entry per CDR3 protein. The table includes around 130,000 distinct CDR3 sequences, around 91% detected once. TCR beta was sequenced from blood CD8+ and CD4+ T cells. The CD8+ and CD4+ T cells were isolated magnetically using a negative isolation approach, whereas the TEMRA cells were enriched by FACS. Germline loops: CDR1 LGHNA, CDR2 YSLEER. The CDR3 sequence is 20 residues long. V lost 0 bases to trimming and J lost 0 bases; unmatched junction nucleotides: 11. The data were taken from a study of CD8 T cells in Susac syndrome.

The chain recombines TRBV4-3 with TRBJ2-7; 13 positions match TRBD2. Sequences were obtained from CD8+ T cells from PBMCs. The TCR originated in a human donor with multiple sclerosis. Written as DNA, the CDR3 is TGCGCCAGCAGCCAAGATTTAACGACTAGCGGGAGGCCTAGCTCCTACGAGCAGTACTTC. Residues: CASSQDLTTSGRPSSYEQYF.